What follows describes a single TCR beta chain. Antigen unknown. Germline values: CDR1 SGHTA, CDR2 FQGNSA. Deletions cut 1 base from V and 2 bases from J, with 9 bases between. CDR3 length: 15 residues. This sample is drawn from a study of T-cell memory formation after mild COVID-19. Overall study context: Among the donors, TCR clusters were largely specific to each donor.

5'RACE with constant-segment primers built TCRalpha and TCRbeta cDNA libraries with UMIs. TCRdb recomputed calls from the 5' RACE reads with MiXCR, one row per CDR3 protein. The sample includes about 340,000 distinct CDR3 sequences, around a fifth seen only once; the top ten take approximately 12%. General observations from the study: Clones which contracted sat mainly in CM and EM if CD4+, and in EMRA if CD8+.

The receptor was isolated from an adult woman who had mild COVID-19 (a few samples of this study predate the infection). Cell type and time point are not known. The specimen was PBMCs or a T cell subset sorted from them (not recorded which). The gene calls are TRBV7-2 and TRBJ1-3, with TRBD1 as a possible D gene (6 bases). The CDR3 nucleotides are TGTGCCAGCAGCTTAGACGGGACAACTGGAAACACCATATATTTT. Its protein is CASSLDGTTGNTIYF.